The entry below gives a single T cell receptor beta chain sequence along with its context. No antigen is known for it. Nominal health characterized the donors when sampled, though unrecorded immune exposures were likely. V shed 1 base, J shed 2 bases, and the junction held 5 bases outside the gene matches. The CDR3 length is 17 residues. Germline V gene sequence: CDR1 LGHNA, CDR2 YNFKEQ. Primers for the PCR totalled 60 Vbeta and 13 Jbeta. Some clones are missing from TCRdb's copy, which holds only in-frame ones; the method was immunoSEQ multiplex PCR. Of under 200,000 clones in the sample, 68% were seen once. The data derive from a study of cytomegalovirus exposure and HLA in healthy donors. The overall study: There were roughly 80 million unique TCRs (from HLA-typed donors) in an early data release.

Study-wide points: Evidence from a later analysis indicated that most CMV-associated TCR beta chains looked HLA-restricted.

Sequenced: PBMCs. The sequence derives from a woman aged 40 to 50 in good health and CMV-seropositive. The V and J genes are TRBV4-2 and TRBJ2-5, with 12 bases that match TRBD2. Here the CDR3 DNA reads TGTGCCAGCAGCCAAGTGGCTAGCGGGGGGGCACAAGAGACCCAGTACTTC. This translates into CASSQVASGGAQETQYF.